A single sample is the source of the 10 T cell receptor beta chains below, sequenced in a study of OX40 agonist ivuxolimab in advanced cancers. The protocol was immunoSEQ multiplex PCR, while the TCRdb copy is restricted to in-frame clones and leaves out a portion. Of about 64,000 clones listed, approximately 84% are singletons. The sample here was CD4+ or CD8+ T cells sorted from blood, taken in a trial of the OX40 agonist ivuxolimab. Receptors were obtained from an adult with an advanced solid tumor such as melanoma, head and neck, liver or kidney cancer.

This rearrangement joins TRBV25-1 to TRBJ2-7, with 11 positions matching TRBD2. Germline V lookup: CDR1 MGHDK, CDR2 SYGVNS. V lost 7 bases and J lost 6; bases outside the gene matches: 11. This CDR3 spans 15 amino acids. CDR3 region: CASTSTGTSGAEQYF. The CDR3 DNA sequence: TGTGCCAGCACCTCCACGGGGACTAGCGGCGCCGAGCAGTACTTC.

The CDR3 nucleotides are TGTGCCAGCAGCCCGGGACTAGCGGGAGGTAGTGAGCAGTTCTTC. Amino acid sequence: CASSPGLAGGSEQFF. The chain links TRBV11-3 to TRBJ2-1, with 15 bases lining up with TRBD2. With 5 bases clipped from V and 9 bases from J, the junction kept 5 bases outside the gene matches. The length of the CDR3 is 15 residues. Per the germline V gene, CDR1 is SGHNT and CDR2 is YENEEA.

This clone was seen a few times. The chain couples TRBV5-1 to TRBJ2-6; the D is unclear. Trimming removed 5 bases at V and 4 bases at J, with 7 bases between. CDR1 SGHRS and CDR2 YFSETQ come from the germline V gene. The CDR3 runs to 13 residues. The CDR3 coding sequence is TGCGCCAGCAGACCTGGGGGGGCCAACGTCCTGACTTTC. This translates into CASRPGGANVLTF.

This clone was observed a single time. The J gene is TRBJ1-2, the V gene TRBV5-1; D is possibly TRBD1 (6 bases). Deletions cut 1 base from V and 6 bases from J, with 7 bases between. Germline V gene sequence: CDR1 SGHRS, CDR2 YFSETQ. CDR3 size: 12 residues. The CDR3: CASSLSGDGYTF. Written as DNA, the CDR3 is TGCGCCAGCAGCTTGTCAGGGGATGGCTACACCTTC.

The chain joins TRBV19 to TRBJ2-3, with 9 bases lining up with TRBD1. The V gene's germline CDR1 is LNHDA and CDR2 SQIVND (reference sequence). J lost 1 base, V lost 5 bases, and 4 bases had no gene match. This CDR3 has 15 amino acids. The CDR3 reads CASSEQGAGTDTQYF. CDR3 DNA: TGTGCCAGTAGTGAACAGGGGGCGGGCACAGATACGCAGTATTTT.

This clone was recorded once. The chain couples TRBV5-1 to TRBJ2-7; no clear D. V was cut by 0 bases and J by 5 bases, with 12 bases left in between. Germline V gene data show CDR1 as SGHRS and CDR2 as YFSETQ. There are 14 residues in the CDR3. The CDR3 reads CASSLAEGQDEQYF. In DNA form, the CDR3 reads TGCGCCAGCAGCTTGGCCGAAGGGCAGGACGAGCAGTACTTC.

This rearrangement joins TRBV5-1 to TRBJ2-1; 10 nucleotides match TRBD1. The CDR3 has 19 residues. CDR1 and CDR2 (germline): SGHRS, YFSETQ. Trimming cost V 3 bases and J 6 bases; bases outside gene matches: 18. The CDR3 reads CASSSTVAWTGGSGNEQFF. In DNA form, the CDR3 reads TGCGCCAGCAGCTCCACCGTAGCGTGGACAGGGGGGTCAGGCAATGAGCAGTTCTTC.

The chain combines TRBV5-4 with TRBJ1-1; 7 bases are shared with TRBD1. Germline trimming cut 6 bases from V and 4 bases from J; bases unmatched to any gene: 15. This CDR3 contains 16 residues. CDR1 is SGHNT and CDR2 is YYREEE in the germline V gene (reference sequence). CDR3 in amino acids: CASNPGQGVLSTEAFF. CDR3 DNA: TGTGCCAGCAACCCCGGGCAGGGGGTCTTGAGCACTGAAGCTTTCTTT.

The V gene is TRBV5-6, the J gene TRBJ1-5, with D possibly matching TRBD1 (5 bases). Germline V CDR1 and CDR2: SGHDT, YYEEEE. The ends were cut back, 3 bases at V and 11 bases at J, with 15 bases in the middle. CDR3 length: 13 amino acids. The CDR3 loop is CASSYGPQGAQHF. The CDR3 region has the DNA TGTGCCAGCAGCTACGGACCCCAAGGGGCCCAGCATTTT.

The chain uses TRBV4-2 and TRBJ2-3, with TRBD2 matching 14 bases. The CDR3 runs to 16 residues. Unmatched junction bases numbered 2, after V lost 3 bases and J lost 3 bases. Germline CDR1 LGHNA, CDR2 YNFKEQ. CDR3 nucleotide sequence: TGTGCCAGCAGCCAGACTAGCGGGGGGGTAACAGATACGCAGTATTTT. Translating gives CASSQTSGGVTDTQYF.